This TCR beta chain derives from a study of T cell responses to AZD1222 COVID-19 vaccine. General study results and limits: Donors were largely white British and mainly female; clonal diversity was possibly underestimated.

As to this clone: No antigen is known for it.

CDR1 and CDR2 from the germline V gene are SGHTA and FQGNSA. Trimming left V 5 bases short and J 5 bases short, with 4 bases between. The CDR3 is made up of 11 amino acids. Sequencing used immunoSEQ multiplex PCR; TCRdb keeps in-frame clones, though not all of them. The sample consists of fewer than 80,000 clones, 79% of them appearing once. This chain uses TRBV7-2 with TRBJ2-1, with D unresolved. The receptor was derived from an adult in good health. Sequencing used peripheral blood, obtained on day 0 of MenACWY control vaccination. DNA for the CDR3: TGTGCCAGCAGCCCCCACAATGAGCAGTTCTTC. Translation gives CASSPHNEQFF.